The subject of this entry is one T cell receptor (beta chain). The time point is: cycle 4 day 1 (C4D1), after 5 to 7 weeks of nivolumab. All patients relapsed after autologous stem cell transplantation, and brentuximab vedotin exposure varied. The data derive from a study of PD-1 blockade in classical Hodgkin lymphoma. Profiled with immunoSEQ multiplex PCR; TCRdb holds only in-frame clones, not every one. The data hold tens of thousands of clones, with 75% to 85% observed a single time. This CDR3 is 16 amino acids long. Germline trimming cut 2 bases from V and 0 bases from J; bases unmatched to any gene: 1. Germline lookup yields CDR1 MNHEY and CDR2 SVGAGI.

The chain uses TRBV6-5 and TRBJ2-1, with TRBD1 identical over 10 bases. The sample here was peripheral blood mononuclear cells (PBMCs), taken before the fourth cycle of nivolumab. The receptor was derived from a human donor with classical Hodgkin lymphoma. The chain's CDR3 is CASSYGQGGSYNEQFF. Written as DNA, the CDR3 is TGTGCCAGCAGTTACGGACAGGGGGGCTCCTACAATGAGCAGTTCTTC.